These 25 T cell receptor beta chains were all obtained from the same sample, sequenced in a study of T cell changes during pregnancy in multiple sclerosis. Generated by immunoSEQ multiplex PCR, the TCRdb table keeps only in-frame clones and is missing some. Of roughly 30,000 clones in the sample, roughly 84% were seen once. The material was CD8+ T cells from peripheral blood mononuclear cells, obtained after pregnancy. The receptor set was obtained from a female donor with multiple sclerosis, enrolled in a pregnancy study.

J is TRBJ2-7 and V is TRBV6-5, with D uncertain. Germline CDR1 reads MNHEY; CDR2 reads SVGAGI. V was cut by 2 bases and J by 5 bases, with 13 bases left in between. The CDR3 runs 14 residues. The CDR3 sequence: CASSYNLGNNEQYF. The CDR3 coding sequence is TGTGCCAGCAGTTACAATCTAGGAAATAACGAGCAGTACTTC.

This chain uses TRBV28 with TRBJ1-5; no clear D gene. The V gene lost 6 bases and the J gene lost 2 bases, with 11 bases spanning the gap. The germline V gene encodes CDR1 MDHEN and CDR2 SYDVKM. The CDR3 sequence is 14 residues long. DNA for the CDR3: TGTGCCAGCAGGCCCGGAGAGGGCAATCAGCCCCAGCATTTT. Its translation: CASRPGEGNQPQHF.

This rearrangement joins TRBV23-1 to TRBJ2-5; the match to TRBD2 covers 7 bases. TRBV23-1 is marked as an open reading frame, function uncertain. Trimming removed 5 bases from V and 5 bases from J; junction bases left unmatched: 2. CDR3 length: 12 residues. The CDR3 bases are TGCGCCAGCAGTTGGGGGGGGGAGACCCAGTACTTC. As protein: CASSWGGETQYF.

This chain joins TRBV2 and TRBJ2-3; 14 bases align to TRBD2. Germline V gene lookup returns CDR1 SNHLY and CDR2 FYNNEI. J gave up 5 bases and V 5 bases, and 12 bases lay outside the gene matches. CDR3 length equals 18 residues. The DNA of the CDR3 is TGTGCCAGCAGTAACGCCCCCGGGACTAGCGGGGGTGGAGATACGCAGTATTTT. Translated: CASSNAPGTSGGGDTQYF.

The chain couples TRBV28 to TRBJ2-3; TRBD1 matches 7 bases. The CDR3 contains 15 residues. The V gene's germline CDR1 is MDHEN and CDR2 SYDVKM. The ends lost 8 bases at V and 6 bases at J; junction bases unmatched: 14. The CDR3 loop reads CASQQGTLRGDTQYF. The CDR3 bases are TGTGCCAGCCAACAGGGGACGCTTCGTGGGGATACGCAGTATTTT. The whole variable domain, remainder taken from reference TRBV28 and TRBJ2-3, is DVKVTQSSRYLVKRTGEKVFLECVQDMDHENMFWYRQDPGLGLRLIYFSYDVKMKEKGDIPEGYSVSREKKERFSLILESASTNQTSMYLCASQQGTLRGDTQYFGPGTRLTVL.

The chain joins TRBV5-1 to TRBJ1-2; D not certain. The CDR3 length is 15 residues. V was shortened by 0 bases and J by 0 bases, with 9 bases between the two germline ends. Germline values: CDR1 SGHRS, CDR2 YFSETQ. CDR3 sequence (DNA): TGCGCCAGCAGCTTGGACAGAGCCCCTAACTATGGCTACACCTTC. This encodes CASSLDRAPNYGYTF.

The chain recombines TRBV4-1 with TRBJ1-1, with D perhaps matching TRBD1 (5 bases). The CDR3 is 14 amino acids. V lost 0 bases and J lost 4, with 9 bases in between. The V gene's germline CDR1 is MGHRA and CDR2 YSYEKL. In DNA form, the CDR3 reads TGCGCCAGCAGCCAAGAGGAGGGGAGCACTGAAGCTTTCTTT. Its translation: CASSQEEGSTEAFF.

The chain links TRBV15 to TRBJ1-4, with D unresolved. The CDR3 runs 12 residues. The germline V gene has CDR1 LNHNV and CDR2 YYDKDF (reference sequence). The V and J ends lost 2 bases and 10 bases respectively, with 8 bases between them. CDR3 region: CATSRNPGKLFF. CDR3 DNA sequence: TGTGCCACCAGCAGAAACCCAGGAAAACTGTTTTTT. Variable domain in full (rest from reference TRBV15 and TRBJ1-4): DAMVIQNPRYQVTQFGKPVTLSCSQTLNHNVMYWYQQKSSQAPKLLFHYYDKDFNNEADTPDNFQSRRPNTSFCFLDIRSPGLGDTAMYLCATSRNPGKLFFGSGTQLSVL.

The genes are TRBV7-3 and TRBJ2-1, with 7 bases aligning to TRBD1. This CDR3 has 17 amino acids. Trimming removed 5 bases from V and 8 bases from J; junction bases left unmatched: 18. Germline V gives CDR1 SGHTA, CDR2 FQGTGA. The CDR3 DNA reads as TGTGCCAGCAGCCCCCGGGACAGAAGGGGTCCATCGCATGAGCAGTTCTTC. This sequence encodes CASSPRDRRGPSHEQFF.

The V and J genes are TRBV6-5 and TRBJ1-5, with unresolved D. Trimming cost V 3 bases and J 5 bases, with 11 bases left between them. The germline V gene has CDR1 MNHEY and CDR2 SVGAGI. There are 14 residues in the CDR3. CDR3 nucleotide sequence: TGTGCCAGCAGTTATGGTAGAGGATATCAGCCCCAGCATTTT. Its translation is CASSYGRGYQPQHF.

The chain uses TRBV6-6 and TRBJ2-3; 7 positions match TRBD1. With 8 bases clipped from V and 6 bases from J, the junction kept 11 bases outside the gene matches. The CDR3 runs 14 residues. Germline V CDR1 and CDR2: MNHNY, SVGAGI (reference sequence). The CDR3 here is CASDDRDWSDTQYF. The CDR3 nucleotides are TGTGCCAGCGACGACAGGGATTGGAGTGATACGCAGTATTTT.

This sequence joins TRBV28 and TRBJ1-2, with D unresolved. CDR3 length: 14 residues. Trimming shortened V by 7 bases and J by 5 bases, and 17 bases separated the two germline ends. CDR1 MDHEN and CDR2 SYDVKM come from the germline V gene. The CDR3 DNA reads TGTGCCAGCAATGGAGGTAGATTATGGTATGGCTACACCTTC. Encoded protein: CASNGGRLWYGYTF.

Details on this clone: One end of the junction does not line up with germline, which may come from a read error. V gene TRBV5-4 combines with J gene TRBJ2-7; 9 bases agree with TRBD1. CDR3 size: 15 residues. Germline CDR1 is SGHNT and CDR2 is YYREEE (reference sequence). This chain's CDR3 is CASSLHRGLAYEQYF. For the CDR3, the DNA is TGCGCCAGCAGCCTCCACAGGGGGCTCGCCTACGAGCAGTACTTC.

The CDR3 reads CATSRRQGAYNEQFF. DNA for the CDR3: TGTGCCACCAGCAGGAGACAGGGGGCCTACAATGAGCAGTTCTTC. This chain joins TRBV15 and TRBJ2-1, with TRBD1 matching over 9 bases. Germline lookup yields CDR1 LNHNV and CDR2 YYDKDF (reference sequence). V dropped 3 bases and J dropped 2; count of bases not matched to a gene: 2. The CDR3 sequence is 15 residues long.

This chain joins TRBV27 and TRBJ1-6; D is possibly TRBD1 (6 bases). The CDR3 length is 13 residues. Germline CDR1 reads MNHEY; CDR2 reads SMNVEV (reference sequence). V shed 6 bases and J shed 9 bases, with 12 bases lying between them. The CDR3 here is CASRWTDISPLHF. In DNA, the CDR3 is TGTGCCAGCAGGTGGACAGATATTTCACCCCTCCACTTT.

V gene TRBV5-4 combines with J gene TRBJ2-3; 10 bases align to TRBD2. V was pared by 4 bases and J by 4 bases, with 9 bases of the junction left unmatched. The CDR3 extends over 16 amino acids. Germline loops: CDR1 SGHNT, CDR2 YYREEE (reference sequence). CDR3 in amino acids: CASSPASGGASDTQYF. DNA of the CDR3: TGTGCCAGCAGCCCGGCCAGCGGGGGGGCCTCAGATACGCAGTATTTT.

The chain has TRBV5-4 and TRBJ1-2; 9 nucleotides line up with TRBD1. J lost 7 bases, V lost 4 bases, and 8 bases had no gene match. Germline V gives CDR1 SGHNT, CDR2 YYREEE (reference sequence). This CDR3 comprises 14 residues. The CDR3 reads CASSLPGQGSGYTF. CDR3 DNA sequence: TGTGCCAGCAGCCTGCCGGGACAGGGATCTGGCTACACCTTC.

The chain is built from TRBV19 and TRBJ1-1; no firm D call. This CDR3 spans 13 amino acids. Trimming stripped 3 bases from V and 6 bases from J, with 11 bases between. The germline CDR1 and CDR2 sequences are LNHDA and SQIVND (reference sequence). In DNA, the CDR3 is TGTGCCAGTAGTATGTCCGGTGTACCTGAAGCTTTCTTT. Translation: CASSMSGVPEAFF.

V usage is TRBV5-6 and J usage is TRBJ2-1, with 13 bases aligning to TRBD2. Trimming cost V 0 bases and J 4 bases; bases outside gene matches: 1. The CDR3 is 16 amino acids. Per the germline V gene, CDR1 is SGHDT and CDR2 is YYEEEE. CDR3 DNA: TGTGCCAGCAGCTTGGGACTAGCGGGGGGTTACAATGAGCAGTTCTTC. It codes for CASSLGLAGGYNEQFF.

The chain combines TRBV6-1 with TRBJ1-4; the D is unclear. Trimming stripped 2 bases from V and 0 bases from J, with 7 bases between. The germline V gene encodes CDR1 MNHNS and CDR2 SASEGT. The CDR3 runs to 15 residues. The CDR3 loop reads CASSELRSTNEKLFF. In DNA, the CDR3 is TGTGCCAGCAGTGAATTACGGTCAACTAATGAAAAACTGTTTTTT.

This clone was seen a few times. Other DNA variants within this sample encode the same CDR3. The V and J genes are TRBV11-2 and TRBJ2-7, with 10 bases aligning to TRBD1. With 5 bases clipped from V and 3 bases from J, the junction kept 7 bases outside the gene matches. The CDR3 totals 15 residues. The germline V gene encodes CDR1 SGHAT and CDR2 FQNNGV. CDR3 sequence: CASSPGTGEGYEQYF. The CDR3 bases are TGTGCCAGCAGCCCAGGGACAGGGGAAGGCTACGAGCAGTACTTC.

V and J are TRBV15 and TRBJ1-1; D not certain. V dropped 5 bases and J dropped 0 bases, with 16 bases sitting between them. The CDR3 is 16 residues long. Germline loops: CDR1 LNHNV, CDR2 YYDKDF (reference sequence). In DNA, the CDR3 is TGTGCCACCAGCGGCCCGGGAAGGGTTATGAACACTGAAGCTTTCTTT. This gives the protein CATSGPGRVMNTEAFF.

The chain uses TRBV6-4 and TRBJ2-6; a possible D gene is TRBD1 (6 bases). Deletions cut 5 bases from V and 0 bases from J, with 8 bases between. The germline CDR1 and CDR2 sequences are MRHNA and SNTAGT. The CDR3 consists of 15 residues. DNA for the CDR3: TGTGCCAGCAGTCTGGACAGCTCTGGGGCCAACGTCCTGACTTTC. Translated, it gives CASSLDSSGANVLTF.

This sequence joins TRBV7-3 and TRBJ1-2; D unclear. The CDR3 totals 16 residues. The V and J ends lost 4 bases and 7 bases respectively, with 22 bases between them. Looked up from germline, CDR1 is SGHTA and CDR2 is FQGTGA. The CDR3 bases are TGTGCCAGCAGCTCCCCCGGAGGCGAGGGATACGGTGGCTACACCTTC. This encodes CASSSPGGEGYGGYTF.

The chain couples TRBV7-9 to TRBJ1-2, with D perhaps matching TRBD1 (6 bases). The germline CDR1 and CDR2 sequences are SEHNR and FQNEAQ (reference sequence). Trimming cost V 6 bases and J 5 bases, with 13 bases left between them. This CDR3 region has 13 residues. This CDR3 is CASSLSGEYGYTF. CDR3 nucleotides: TGTGCCAGCAGTCTCTCAGGGGAGTATGGCTACACCTTC.